The sequence of this TCR beta chain was determined in a study of OX40 agonist ivuxolimab in advanced cancers. Study-wide background: Prior anti-PD-1, anti-PD-L1 or anti-CTLA-4 therapy did not bar entry, and around 39% had some.

TCRdb's copy holds only in-frame clones and misses some; the assay was immunoSEQ multiplex PCR. In the table there are more than 65,000 clones, roughly 90% of which are singletons. In germline, CDR1 is LNHDA, CDR2 SQIVND (reference sequence). Trimming took 2 bases from V and 5 from J; bases not matched to a gene: 3. This CDR3 is 14 amino acids long. The input for sequencing was CD4+ or CD8+ T cells sorted from blood, taken in a trial of the OX40 agonist ivuxolimab. This sequence was found in an adult with an advanced solid tumor such as melanoma, head and neck, liver or kidney cancer. The J gene is TRBJ1-5, the V gene TRBV19; 7 bases are shared with TRBD1. This CDR3 is CASSIRQGYQPQHF. CDR3 bases: TGTGCCAGTAGTATAAGACAGGGCTATCAGCCCCAGCATTTT. Complete variable domain (other parts from reference TRBV19 and TRBJ1-5): DGGITQSPKYLFRKEGQNVTLSCEQNLNHDAMYWYRQDPGQGLRLIYYSQIVNDFQKGDIAEGYSVSREKKESFPLTVTSAQKNPTAFYLCASSIRQGYQPQHFGDGTRLSIL.